The 21 T cell receptor beta chains below were found in one sample sequenced in a study of T cell responses to AZD1222 COVID-19 vaccine. TCRdb keeps only in-frame clones here, not all; method: immunoSEQ multiplex PCR. This sample carries about 150,000 clones, approximately 91% of them seen once, and the ten largest clones take about 1.8%. The material was peripheral blood, obtained 28 days after the second AZD1222 dose. These receptor sequences come from an adult who received the AZD1222 COVID-19 vaccine.

V usage is TRBV7-2 and J usage is TRBJ1-5; tentative D call: TRBD1 (5 bases). The CDR3 runs to 15 residues. The germline V gene encodes CDR1 SGHTA and CDR2 FQGNSA. Trimming stripped 0 bases from V and 3 bases from J, with 9 bases between. The CDR3 DNA sequence: TGTGCCAGCAGCTTAGCATCAGGGAACAATCAGCCCCAGCATTTT. It yields the protein CASSLASGNNQPQHF.

This clone showed up just once. The chain has TRBV15 and TRBJ1-2, with a weak D call TRBD1 (6 bases). The CDR3 runs to 15 residues. Germline assignment: CDR1 LNHNV and CDR2 YYDKDF (reference sequence). Trimming removed 1 base at V and 4 bases at J, with 13 bases between. CDR3 in amino acids: CATSRGTGLTYGYTF. The CDR3 DNA reads TGTGCCACCAGCAGAGGAACAGGGCTTACCTATGGCTACACCTTC. Drawing the rest from reference TRBV15 and TRBJ1-2, the complete variable domain is DAMVIQNPRYQVTQFGKPVTLSCSQTLNHNVMYWYQQKSSQAPKLLFHYYDKDFNNEADTPDNFQSRRPNTSFCFLDIRSPGLGDTAMYLCATSRGTGLTYGYTFGSGTRLTVV.

J is TRBJ1-1 and V is TRBV3-1 (or the pseudogene TRBV3-2); D not certain. Germline V gives CDR1 LGHDT, CDR2 YNNKEL (reference sequence). The V and J ends lost 1 base and 12 bases respectively, with 15 bases between them. This CDR3 has 13 amino acids. The DNA for the CDR3 is TGTGCCAGCAGCCAAGCTTTGAAGACCAAACCTTTCTTT. Its protein product is CASSQALKTKPFF.

Notes on this clone: This CDR3 is also generated by other DNA sequences in the sample. The chain combines TRBV7-3 with TRBJ1-1; 7 bases align to TRBD1. This CDR3 has 13 amino acids. Trimming at V came to 3 bases and at J to 4 bases, leaving 2 bases not matched to a gene. Looked up from germline, CDR1 is SGHTA and CDR2 is FQGTGA. For the CDR3, the DNA is TGTGCCAGCAGCTTGACAGGGAGCACTGAAGCTTTCTTT. Protein sequence: CASSLTGSTEAFF.

V usage is TRBV6-6 and J usage is TRBJ1-5, with TRBD1 matching 9 bases. Per germline, CDR1 MNHNY and CDR2 SVGAGI (reference sequence). This CDR3 spans 16 amino acids. Germline trimming cut 5 bases from V and 6 bases from J; bases unmatched to any gene: 11. CDR3 bases: TGTGCCAGCAGTCCTGCGGGACAGGGCTCGGGTCAGCCCCAGCATTTT. Amino acids: CASSPAGQGSGQPQHF.

The J gene is TRBJ1-1, the V gene TRBV18; the D gene is possibly TRBD1 (5 bases). The V end was cut by 2 bases, the J end by 0 bases, with 10 bases between. Germline CDR1 and CDR2: KGHSH and LQKENI. This CDR3 region has 15 residues. The CDR3 DNA is TGTGCCAGCTCACCAAGGGGCAGGATGAACACTGAAGCTTTCTTT. Residues: CASSPRGRMNTEAFF.

The chain combines TRBV7-9 with TRBJ2-4; 16 positions match TRBD2. Germline V gives CDR1 SEHNR, CDR2 FQNEAQ (reference sequence). There are 17 residues in the CDR3. Trimming cost V 4 bases and J 7 bases; bases outside gene matches: 7. CDR3: CASSSPGLAGGRNIQYF. CDR3 bases: TGTGCCAGCAGCTCCCCGGGACTAGCGGGGGGGCGTAACATTCAGTACTTC. The variable domain in full, completed from reference TRBV7-9 and TRBJ2-4, reads DTGVSQNPRHKITKRGQNVTFRCDPISEHNRLYWYRQTLGQGPEFLTYFQNEAQLEKSRLLSDRFSAERPKGSFSTLEIQRTEQGDSAMYLCASSSPGLAGGRNIQYFGAGTRLSVL.

At least ten counts were recorded for this clone. Relative to the germline gene, one junction end is altered; a read error may explain this. V usage is TRBV29-1 and J usage is TRBJ1-2; 8 bases fit TRBD1. From germline, CDR1 is SQVTM and CDR2 ANQGSEA. The CDR3 sequence is 16 residues long. The CDR3 loop reads CSVEGQGGRANYGYTF. The CDR3 DNA is TGCAGCGTAGAAGGACAGGGCGGAAGAGCTAACTATGGCTACACCTTC. Full variable domain (outside the CDR3, taken from reference TRBV29-1 and TRBJ1-2): SAVISQKPSRDICQRGTSLTIQCQVDSQVTMMFWYRQQPGQSLTLIATANQGSEATYESGFVIDKFPISRPNLTFSTLTVSNMSPEDSSIYLCSVEGQGGRANYGYTFGSGTRLTVV.

This chain joins TRBV27 and TRBJ2-7; 8 positions agree with TRBD1. Germline-derived CDR1 and CDR2 are MNHEY and SMNVEV (reference sequence). The CDR3 length is 15 residues. The V gene end was trimmed by 3 bases and the J gene end by 3 bases; junction bases not matched to a gene: 7. The CDR3 loop reads CASSFTGGTGYEQYF. DNA for the CDR3: TGTGCCAGCAGTTTCACAGGGGGAACCGGCTACGAGCAGTACTTC.

There are a few counts of this clone. The chain employs TRBV11-2 and TRBJ2-3; unclear D gene. CDR3 length: 13 amino acids. The V gene's germline CDR1 is SGHAT and CDR2 FQNNGV. Trimming removed 5 bases from V and 7 bases from J, with 13 bases in between. As DNA, the CDR3 is TGTGCCAGCAGCGCGTTCCAATCATATACGCAGTATTTT. Protein product: CASSAFQSYTQYF.

The V call is TRBV10-3, the J call TRBJ1-4; the D gene is possibly TRBD1 (5 bases). The CDR3 runs to 13 residues. The ends were cut back, 4 bases at V and 4 bases at J, with 7 bases in the middle. Germline V gene lookup returns CDR1 ENHRY and CDR2 SYGVKD. This CDR3 is CAISGTLNEKLFF. DNA of the CDR3: TGTGCCATCAGTGGGACACTTAATGAAAAACTGTTTTTT.

The DNA of the CDR3 is TGTGCCAGCAGTGAATATTTCGGCAGTTCAGGGGCCAACGTCCTGACTTTC. This translates into CASSEYFGSSGANVLTF. The chain joins TRBV25-1 to TRBJ2-6; D is unclear. CDR3 length equals 17 residues. The germline V gene encodes CDR1 MGHDK and CDR2 SYGVNS. The V end was cut by 0 bases, the J end by 4 bases, with 13 bases between.

This chain links TRBV5-5 with TRBJ2-3; 10 nucleotides align to TRBD2. The CDR3 covers 16 residues. CDR1 is SGHKS and CDR2 is YYEKEE in the germline V gene (reference sequence). V shed 2 bases, J shed 1 base, and the junction held 4 bases outside the gene matches. CDR3 in DNA: TGTGCCAGCAGCTTAGGCACTAGCGGGGGCACAGATACGCAGTATTTT. Its translation is CASSLGTSGGTDTQYF.

The chain recombines TRBV14 with TRBJ1-6; D gene ambiguous. This CDR3 has 15 residues. Trimming took off 4 bases at V and 3 bases at J, with 10 bases between the two ends. Germline-derived CDR1 and CDR2 are SGHDN and FVKESK. Here the CDR3 DNA reads TGTGCCAGCAGCCGTGCTCTCGGCTATAATTCACCCCTCCACTTT. Its translation: CASSRALGYNSPLHF.

The rearrangement links TRBV19 to TRBJ1-6, with D possibly TRBD1 on 6 matching bases. This CDR3 has 15 residues. Trimming took off 6 bases at V and 7 bases at J, with 16 bases between the two ends. Germline loops: CDR1 LNHDA, CDR2 SQIVND (reference sequence). The CDR3 here is CASREQGGWNSPLHF. Here the CDR3 DNA reads TGTGCCAGTAGGGAACAGGGAGGTTGGAATTCACCCCTCCACTTT.

The chain combines TRBV19 with TRBJ1-2; D not certain. V dropped 1 base and J dropped 8 bases, with 14 bases sitting between them. The CDR3 consists of 14 residues. From germline, CDR1 is LNHDA and CDR2 SQIVND (reference sequence). Here the CDR3 DNA reads TGTGCCAGTAGTATAGGGACCGGGCCGATCGGCTACACCTTC. Translation gives CASSIGTGPIGYTF. The full variable domain, completed using reference TRBV19 and TRBJ1-2, is DGGITQSPKYLFRKEGQNVTLSCEQNLNHDAMYWYRQDPGQGLRLIYYSQIVNDFQKGDIAEGYSVSREKKESFPLTVTSAQKNPTAFYLCASSIGTGPIGYTFGSGTRLTVV.

A single count supports this clone. The chain uses TRBV2 and TRBJ2-5; weak D call: TRBD2 (6 bases). The germline gives CDR1 SNHLY, CDR2 FYNNEI. V was trimmed by 3 bases and J by 1 base, leaving 9 bases between them. This CDR3 region has 14 residues. CDR3 DNA sequence: TGTGCCAGCAGTGACCAGCGGGTCCAAGAGACCCAGTACTTC. As protein: CASSDQRVQETQYF. Using reference TRBV2 and TRBJ2-5 for the parts outside the CDR3, the full variable domain is EPEVTQTPSHQVTQMGQEVILRCVPISNHLYFYWYRQILGQKVEFLVSFYNNEISEKSEIFDDQFSVERPDGSNFTLKIRSTKLEDSAMYFCASSDQRVQETQYFGPGTRLLVL.

V is TRBV19 and J is TRBJ1-1, with no clear D. This CDR3 is built from 12 residues. V gave up 2 bases and J gave up 8 bases, with 9 bases separating them. Germline V CDR1 and CDR2: LNHDA, SQIVND (reference sequence). The CDR3 loop is CASSIQFGEAFF. The CDR3 bases are TGTGCCAGTAGTATACAGTTCGGCGAAGCTTTCTTT.

V gene TRBV5-1 combines with J gene TRBJ2-3; TRBD2 matches 10 bases. The CDR3 covers 16 residues. Germline V lookup: CDR1 SGHRS, CDR2 YFSETQ. V shed 2 bases, J shed 6 bases, and the junction held 9 bases outside the gene matches. CDR3 in DNA: TGCGCCAGCAGCTTACGGACTAGCGGAGATGGGGATACGCAGTATTTT. Protein product: CASSLRTSGDGDTQYF. Complete variable domain (other parts from reference TRBV5-1 and TRBJ2-3): KAGVTQTPRYLIKTRGQQVTLSCSPISGHRSVSWYQQTPGQGLQFLFEYFSETQRNKGNFPGRFSGRQFSNSRSEMNVSTLELGDSALYLCASSLRTSGDGDTQYFGPGTRLTVL.

The chain joins TRBV6-5 to TRBJ1-1, with D tentatively TRBD1 (5 bases). The CDR3 runs to 14 residues. Trimming removed 6 bases from V and 4 bases from J, with 15 bases in between. Germline loops: CDR1 MNHEY, CDR2 SVGAGI. CDR3 DNA: TGTGCCAGCAGCCCCCCGGGGCGCGTCACTGAAGCTTTCTTT. Encoded protein: CASSPPGRVTEAFF.

The rearrangement links TRBV11-2 to TRBJ2-5; D gene unclear. The ends were cut back, 5 bases at V and 5 bases at J, with 15 bases in the middle. This CDR3 contains 14 residues. Germline V gene data show CDR1 as SGHAT and CDR2 as FQNNGV. The CDR3 region has the DNA TGTGCCAGCAGCCGCCGGGTCCCGTTGGAGACCCAGTACTTC. Its protein product is CASSRRVPLETQYF.